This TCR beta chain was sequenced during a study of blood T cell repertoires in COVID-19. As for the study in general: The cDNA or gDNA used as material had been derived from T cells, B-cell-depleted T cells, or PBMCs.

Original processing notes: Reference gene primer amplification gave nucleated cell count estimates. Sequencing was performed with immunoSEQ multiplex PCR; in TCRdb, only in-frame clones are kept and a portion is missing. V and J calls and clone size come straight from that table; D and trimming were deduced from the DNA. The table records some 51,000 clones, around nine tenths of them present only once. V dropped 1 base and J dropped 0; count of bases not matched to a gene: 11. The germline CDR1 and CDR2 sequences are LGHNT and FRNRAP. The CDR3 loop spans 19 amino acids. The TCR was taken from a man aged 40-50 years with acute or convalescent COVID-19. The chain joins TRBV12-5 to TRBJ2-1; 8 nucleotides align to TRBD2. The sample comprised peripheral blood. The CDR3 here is CASGLATKLAESSYNEQFF. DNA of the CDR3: TGTGCTAGTGGTTTGGCCACTAAACTAGCGGAGAGCTCCTACAATGAGCAGTTCTTC. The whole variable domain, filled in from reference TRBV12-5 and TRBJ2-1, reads DARVTQTPRHKVTEMGQEVTMRCQPILGHNTVFWYRQTMMQGLELLAYFRNRAPLDDSGMPKDRFSAEMPDATLATLKIQPSEPRDSAVYFCASGLATKLAESSYNEQFFGPGTRLTVL.